Sequencing of this TCR beta chain was carried out in a study of human T cells and chemical hapten exposure. Overall study: On around 2 cm by around 2 cm of upper inner arm skin, sensitization was performed with 2% DPC. Across the whole study, which lasted roughly 24 weeks, patients were given diphenylcyclopropenone on the scalp once a week.

From germline, CDR1 is SGHTA and CDR2 FQGNSA. This CDR3 has 13 residues. The V end was cut by 3 bases, the J end by 9 bases, with 12 bases between. TCRdb reprocessed the RACE reads via MiXCR and lists one record per CDR3 protein. In the table there are 180,000 or so distinct CDR3 sequences, around 30% of which are singletons. Time point denoted: pre-sensitization, week 0. The sample's treatment: therapeutic diphenylcyclopropenone sensitization with weekly scalp DPC. Blood collection took place prior to placing each patch test. Sample donors consisted of patients with alopecia, aged 18 to 70 years, who were suitable for DPC.

This specimen consisted of whole blood, obtained in connection with sensitization to the hapten diphenylcyclopropenone (DPC). The rearrangement links TRBV7-2 to TRBJ2-1, with D perhaps matching TRBD2 (5 bases). The sequence was collected from a woman aged 25 to 39 with alopecia areata. Some clones in this sample may be carry-over from other donors' samples. CDR3 protein: CASSLDSVGEQFF. The CDR3 bases are TGTGCCAGCAGCTTGGATAGCGTAGGTGAGCAGTTCTTC.